The 22 T cell receptor beta chains below come from one sample, sequenced in a study of blood T cell repertoires in COVID-19. This table comes from immunoSEQ multiplex PCR, and its TCRdb copy is limited to in-frame clones, with some not included. The sample comprises roughly 100,000 clones, around nine tenths of which are singletons, and 3% rests with the top ten. The sequenced material came from peripheral blood. The receptors derive from a man in his fifties with active or convalescent COVID-19.

The V call is TRBV4-1, the J call TRBJ1-1; no firm D call. Between the trimmed V and J ends, which lost 0 bases and 4 bases, there was a span of 9 bases. The CDR3 spans 14 residues. CDR1 and CDR2 from the germline V gene are MGHRA and YSYEKL. CDR3 sequence reads: CASSQELSRTEAFF. CDR3 DNA sequence: TGCGCCAGCAGCCAAGAATTGTCCCGCACTGAAGCTTTCTTT.

The chain carries TRBV28 and TRBJ2-7; no clear D gene. Trimming took off 2 bases at V and 6 bases at J, with 2 bases between the two ends. Germline V gives CDR1 MDHEN, CDR2 SYDVKM. The CDR3 is made up of 10 amino acids. The CDR3 sequence is CASSLREQYF. The CDR3 DNA reads TGTGCCAGCAGTTTACGCGAGCAGTACTTC.

The table lists this clone with a count of one. The chain joins TRBV5-1 to TRBJ2-7; D call uncertain. V lost 0 bases and J lost 5, with 6 bases in between. The CDR3 consists of 12 residues. CDR1 and CDR2 (germline): SGHRS, YFSETQ. CDR3 coding DNA: TGCGCCAGCAGCTTGGGTGAGGACGAGCAGTACTTC. Translation: CASSLGEDEQYF.

The chain recombines TRBV12-2 with TRBJ2-2; TRBD2, the table's D call, was not compared with the DNA. TRBV12-2 is deemed a pseudogene. CDR3 length: 16 amino acids. The CDR3 nucleotides are TGTGCAAGTCGCCTTACCGGACTAGCGGGCACCGGGGAGCTGTTTTTT. Translated, it gives CASRLTGLAGTGELFF.

The chain recombines TRBV21-1 with TRBJ2-5; the table's D gene call, TRBD2, was not cross checked with the DNA. TRBV21-1 is listed as a pseudogene. This CDR3 contains 17 residues. The CDR3 nucleotides read TGTGCCAGCAGCAAAAGGGCGGAGCGGGGGACCCAAGAGACCCAGTACTTC. It is translated as CASSKRAERGTQETQYF.

This clone has only one observation. The chain carries TRBV7-2 and TRBJ1-6; 7 nucleotides line up with TRBD1. The CDR3 runs to 17 residues. V was clipped by 5 bases and J by 10 bases; unmatched bases: 17. Germline-derived CDR1 and CDR2 are SGHTA and FQGNSA. CDR3 nucleotide sequence: TGTGCCAGCAGCATGAGTCCCCCGGGACAGAGTCACTCACCCCTCCACTTT. Its protein product is CASSMSPPGQSHSPLHF.

The V gene is TRBV10-2, the J gene TRBJ1-4; TRBD1 matches 7 bases. With V trimmed by 5 bases and J by 5 bases, 5 bases remained unmatched. The V gene's germline CDR1 is WSHSY and CDR2 SAAADI. The CDR3 contains 14 residues. The CDR3 DNA sequence: TGCGCCAGCAGTTTCGGCAGGGGGAATGAAAAACTGTTTTTT. This sequence encodes CASSFGRGNEKLFF.

This clone was found once. The gene calls are TRBV9 and TRBJ1-4; D ambiguous. The CDR3 sequence is 17 residues long. Germline assignment: CDR1 SGDLS and CDR2 YYNGEE. V was cut by 0 bases and J by 4 bases, with 16 bases left in between. The CDR3 spells CASSVGVSVGDNEKLFF. The CDR3 coding sequence is TGTGCCAGCAGCGTAGGGGTCTCCGTCGGGGATAATGAAAAACTGTTTTTT.

The rearrangement links TRBV4-1 to TRBJ1-5; possibly TRBD1 for D (6 bases). CDR1 is MGHRA, CDR2 YSYEKL, per germline. Trimming left V 4 bases short and J 4 bases short, with 14 bases between. The CDR3 has 15 residues. The DNA of the CDR3 is TGCGCCAGCAGCCCCCGGGGGGGCGAGAATCAGCCCCAGCATTTT. Translation: CASSPRGGENQPQHF.

This chain links TRBV28 with TRBJ1-5; 8 bases agree with TRBD1. This CDR3 has 15 amino acids. Germline CDR1 is MDHEN and CDR2 is SYDVKM. Trimming removed 5 bases from V and 8 bases from J; junction bases left unmatched: 11. The CDR3 DNA reads as TGTGCCAGCAGTGTCGGGACAGGAGTTCGTGAGCCCCAGCATTTT. As protein: CASSVGTGVREPQHF. Full variable domain (remainder filled in from reference TRBV28 and TRBJ1-5): DVKVTQSSRYLVKRTGEKVFLECVQDMDHENMFWYRQDPGLGLRLIYFSYDVKMKEKGDIPEGYSVSREKKERFSLILESASTNQTSMYLCASSVGTGVREPQHFGDGTRLSIL.

The J gene is TRBJ1-1, the V gene TRBV19; 7 bases match TRBD1. With 5 bases clipped from V and 4 bases from J, the junction kept 7 bases outside the gene matches. The CDR3 has 14 amino acids. From germline, CDR1 is LNHDA and CDR2 SQIVND (reference sequence). In DNA, the CDR3 is TGTGCCAGTAGTTTTGGACAGGAGGGCACTGAAGCTTTCTTT. This gives the protein CASSFGQEGTEAFF.

This chain uses TRBV5-6 with TRBJ2-5, with a weak D call TRBD1 (6 bases). With 4 bases removed from V and 0 bases from J, the gap between germline ends came to 19 bases. The V gene's germline CDR1 is SGHDT and CDR2 YYEEEE. The CDR3 runs to 17 residues. Here the CDR3 DNA reads TGTGCCAGCAGCCCACTCTCAGGGGCCGGGTACCAAGAGACCCAGTACTTC. This encodes CASSPLSGAGYQETQYF. Full variable domain (remainder filled in from reference TRBV5-6 and TRBJ2-5): DAGVTQSPTHLIKTRGQQVTLRCSPKSGHDTVSWYQQALGQGPQFIFQYYEEEERQRGNFPDRFSGHQFPNYSSELNVNALLLGDSALYLCASSPLSGAGYQETQYFGPGTRLLVL.

This CDR3 reads CSVLGGDEKLFF. In nucleotides, the CDR3 is TGCAGCGTTTTGGGAGGGGATGAAAAACTGTTTTTT. The gene calls are TRBV29-1 and TRBJ1-4, with D possibly TRBD1 on 5 matching bases. CDR1 and CDR2 from the germline V gene are SQVTM and ANQGSEA. Trimming left V 5 bases short and J 6 bases short, with 10 bases between. This CDR3 is 12 amino acids long.

The chain employs TRBV30 and TRBJ1-2; D gene ambiguous. The CDR3 has 12 amino acids. Germline CDR1 reads GTSNPN; CDR2 reads SVGIG (reference sequence). V lost 3 bases to trimming and J lost 3 bases, with 8 bases between them. This CDR3 is CAWSPRDYGYTF. For the CDR3, the DNA is TGTGCCTGGAGCCCTCGGGACTATGGCTACACCTTC.

CDR3 DNA: TGTGCCAGCAGTGAGGGTAGCGGGGCGAACACAGATACGCAGTATTTT. Protein: CASSEGSGANTDTQYF. V gene TRBV2 combines with J gene TRBJ2-3, with TRBD2 matching 8 bases. CDR1 is SNHLY and CDR2 is FYNNEI in the germline V gene. J was trimmed by 2 bases and V by 3 bases; bases with no gene match: 7. The CDR3 spans 16 residues.

This clone was seen only once. The chain joins TRBV27 to TRBJ2-3; 15 bases line up with TRBD2. The CDR3 has 17 residues. CDR1 MNHEY and CDR2 SMNVEV come from the germline V gene (reference sequence). The V gene end was trimmed by 6 bases and the J gene end by 1 base; junction bases not matched to a gene: 5. The CDR3 sequence is CASSRTSGGAGTDTQYF. CDR3 coding DNA: TGTGCCAGCAGCAGGACTAGCGGGGGGGCGGGCACAGATACGCAGTATTTT.

The chain combines TRBV25-1 with TRBJ1-3, with D unclear. The CDR3 runs 15 residues. In germline, CDR1 is MGHDK, CDR2 SYGVNS. Deletions cut 7 bases from V and 0 bases from J, with 13 bases between. In nucleotides, the CDR3 is TGTGCCAGCACTCTGGACTCATCCTCTGGAAACACCATATATTTT. Its translation is CASTLDSSSGNTIYF.

The CDR3 loop reads CASSSILTAGEQFF. CDR3 coding DNA: TGTGCCAGCAGCTCGATCTTGACAGCTGGTGAGCAGTTCTTC. The chain combines TRBV5-4 with TRBJ2-1; the D gene is possibly TRBD1 (5 bases). Germline V gives CDR1 SGHNT, CDR2 YYREEE (reference sequence). With 3 bases removed from V and 9 bases from J, the gap between germline ends came to 16 bases. This CDR3 is 14 amino acids long.

V and J are TRBV5-1 and TRBJ2-3; 7 nucleotides align to TRBD2. Germline V gives CDR1 SGHRS, CDR2 YFSETQ. Trimming at V came to 6 bases and at J to 4 bases, leaving 11 bases not matched to a gene. The CDR3 sequence is 15 residues long. CDR3 sequence reads: CASKLGGGEADTQYF. The CDR3 DNA reads as TGCGCCAGCAAATTAGGTGGGGGGGAGGCAGATACGCAGTATTTT.

This clone was counted a single time. This chain uses TRBV7-8 with TRBJ2-7; the D gene is possibly TRBD2 (6 bases). Per germline, CDR1 SGHVS and CDR2 FQNEAQ. V shed 0 bases and J shed 3 bases, with 12 bases lying between them. The CDR3 has 15 residues. As DNA, the CDR3 is TGTGCCAGCAGCTTAGCCTTAGCGGAGATCTACGAGCAGTACTTC. This gives the protein CASSLALAEIYEQYF.

The gene calls are TRBV2 and TRBJ1-6; 9 positions agree with TRBD1. CDR1 is SNHLY and CDR2 is FYNNEI in the germline V gene. V was clipped by 6 bases and J by 1 base; unmatched bases: 4. The CDR3 runs 16 residues. The CDR3: CASSSGQGSYNSPLHF. CDR3 DNA: TGTGCCAGCAGCTCCGGACAGGGGTCCTATAATTCACCCCTCCACTTT.

The chain joins TRBV5-1 to TRBJ2-7, with a weak D call TRBD1 (6 bases). This CDR3 spans 14 amino acids. Germline loops: CDR1 SGHRS, CDR2 YFSETQ. The V end lost 0 bases, the J end lost 1 base, and 8 bases lay between the germline ends. The CDR3 nucleotides are TGCGCCAGCAGCTTGGGGGGGACATCCTACGAGCAGTACTTC. It yields the protein CASSLGGTSYEQYF.